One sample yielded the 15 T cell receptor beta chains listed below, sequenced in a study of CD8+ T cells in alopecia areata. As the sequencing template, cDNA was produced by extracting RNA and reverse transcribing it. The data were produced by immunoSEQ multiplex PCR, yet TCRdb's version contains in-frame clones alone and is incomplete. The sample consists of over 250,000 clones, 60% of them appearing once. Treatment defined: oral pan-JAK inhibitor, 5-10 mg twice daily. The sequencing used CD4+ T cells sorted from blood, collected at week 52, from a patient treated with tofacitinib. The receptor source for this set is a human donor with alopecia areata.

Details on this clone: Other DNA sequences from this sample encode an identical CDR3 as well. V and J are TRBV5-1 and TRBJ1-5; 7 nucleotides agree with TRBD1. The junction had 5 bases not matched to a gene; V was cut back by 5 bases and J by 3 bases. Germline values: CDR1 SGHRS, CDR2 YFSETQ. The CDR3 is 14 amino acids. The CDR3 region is CASSPTGNNQPQHF. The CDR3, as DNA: TGCGCCAGCAGTCCGACAGGGAACAATCAGCCCCAGCATTTT.

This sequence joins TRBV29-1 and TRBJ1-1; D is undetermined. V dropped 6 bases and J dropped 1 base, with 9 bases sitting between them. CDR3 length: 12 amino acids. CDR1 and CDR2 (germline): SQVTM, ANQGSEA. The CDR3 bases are TGCAGCGTATATCAGGCGAACACTGAAGCTTTCTTT. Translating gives CSVYQANTEAFF.

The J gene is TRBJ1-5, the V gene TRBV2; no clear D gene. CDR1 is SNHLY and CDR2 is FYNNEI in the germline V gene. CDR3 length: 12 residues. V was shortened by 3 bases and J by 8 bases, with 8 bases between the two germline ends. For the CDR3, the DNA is TGTGCCAGCAGTGATCCCGGGAAGCCCCAGCATTTT. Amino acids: CASSDPGKPQHF.

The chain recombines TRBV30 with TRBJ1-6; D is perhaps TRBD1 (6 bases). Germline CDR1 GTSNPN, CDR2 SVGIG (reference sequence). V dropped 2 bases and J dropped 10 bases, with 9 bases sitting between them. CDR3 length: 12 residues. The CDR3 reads CAWSRTVSPLHF. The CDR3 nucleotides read TGTGCCTGGAGTCGGACAGTCTCACCCCTCCACTTT. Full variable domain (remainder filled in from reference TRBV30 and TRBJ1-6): SQTIHQWPATLVQPVGSPLSLECTVEGTSNPNLYWYRQAAGRGLQLLFYSVGIGQISSEVPQNLSASRPQDRQFILSSKKLLLSDSGFYLCAWSRTVSPLHFGNGTRLTVT.

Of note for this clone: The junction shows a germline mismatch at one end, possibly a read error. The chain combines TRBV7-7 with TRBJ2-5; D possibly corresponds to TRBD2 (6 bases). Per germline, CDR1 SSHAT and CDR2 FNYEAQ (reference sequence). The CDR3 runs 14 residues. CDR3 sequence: CASSSGGVQETQYF. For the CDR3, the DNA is TGTGCTAGCAGCTCGGGCGGGGTACAAGAGACCCAGTACTTC.

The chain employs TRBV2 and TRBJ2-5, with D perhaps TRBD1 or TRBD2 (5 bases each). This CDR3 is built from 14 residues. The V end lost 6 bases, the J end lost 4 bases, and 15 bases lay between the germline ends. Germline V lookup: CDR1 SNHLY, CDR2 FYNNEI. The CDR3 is CASSRALAGETQYF. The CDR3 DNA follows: TGTGCCAGCAGCAGGGCGCTAGCTGGAGAGACCCAGTACTTC.

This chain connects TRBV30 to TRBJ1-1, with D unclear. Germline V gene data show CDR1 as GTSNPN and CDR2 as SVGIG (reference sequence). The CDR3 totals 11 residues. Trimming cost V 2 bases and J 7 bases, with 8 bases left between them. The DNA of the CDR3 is TGTGCCTGGAGTCACCTTCTTGAAGCTTTCTTT. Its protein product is CAWSHLLEAFF. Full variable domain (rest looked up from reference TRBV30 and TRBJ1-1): SQTIHQWPATLVQPVGSPLSLECTVEGTSNPNLYWYRQAAGRGLQLLFYSVGIGQISSEVPQNLSASRPQDRQFILSSKKLLLSDSGFYLCAWSHLLEAFFGQGTRLTVV.

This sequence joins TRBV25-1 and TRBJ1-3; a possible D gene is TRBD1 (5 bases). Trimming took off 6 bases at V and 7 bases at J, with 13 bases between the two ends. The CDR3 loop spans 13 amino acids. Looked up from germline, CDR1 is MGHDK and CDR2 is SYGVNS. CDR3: CASSTFSGNTIYF. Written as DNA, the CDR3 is TGTGCCAGCAGCACCTTTTCAGGGAACACCATATATTTT.

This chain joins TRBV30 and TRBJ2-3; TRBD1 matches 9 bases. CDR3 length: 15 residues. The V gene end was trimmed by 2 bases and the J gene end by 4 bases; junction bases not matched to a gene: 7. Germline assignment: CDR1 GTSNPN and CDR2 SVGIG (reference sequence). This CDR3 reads CAWSLYRGLADTQYF. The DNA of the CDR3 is TGTGCCTGGAGTCTATACAGGGGGCTCGCAGATACGCAGTATTTT. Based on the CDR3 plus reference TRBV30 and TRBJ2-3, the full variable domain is SQTIHQWPATLVQPVGSPLSLECTVEGTSNPNLYWYRQAAGRGLQLLFYSVGIGQISSEVPQNLSASRPQDRQFILSSKKLLLSDSGFYLCAWSLYRGLADTQYFGPGTRLTVL.

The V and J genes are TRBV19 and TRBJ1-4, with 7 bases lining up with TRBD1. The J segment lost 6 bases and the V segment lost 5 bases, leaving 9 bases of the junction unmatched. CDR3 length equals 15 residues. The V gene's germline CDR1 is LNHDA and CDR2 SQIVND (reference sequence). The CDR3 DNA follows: TGTGCCAGTAGTGCCGGGACAGCGATAGATGAAAAACTGTTTTTT. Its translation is CASSAGTAIDEKLFF.

CDR3 in DNA: TGTGCCAGCAGTTCCAACGGACAGGGTCGTTTACATTTT. Translating gives CASSSNGQGRLHF. V usage is TRBV6-6 and J usage is TRBJ1-5; 8 bases map to TRBD1. V dropped 4 bases and J dropped 16; count of bases not matched to a gene: 12. CDR3 length: 13 residues. The V gene's germline CDR1 is MNHNY and CDR2 SVGAGI (reference sequence).

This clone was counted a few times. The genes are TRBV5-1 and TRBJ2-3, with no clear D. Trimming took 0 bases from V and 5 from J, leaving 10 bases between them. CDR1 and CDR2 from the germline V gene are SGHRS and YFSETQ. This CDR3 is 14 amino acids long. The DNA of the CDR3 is TGCGCCAGCAGCTTGGAAGACTGGCGAGATACGCAGTATTTT. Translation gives CASSLEDWRDTQYF.

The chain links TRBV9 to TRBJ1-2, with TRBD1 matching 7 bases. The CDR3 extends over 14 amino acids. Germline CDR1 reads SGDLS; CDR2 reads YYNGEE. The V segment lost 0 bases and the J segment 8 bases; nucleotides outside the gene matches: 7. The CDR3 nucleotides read TGTGCCAGCAGCGTAGCCCCCGGGACAGAGGGCTACACCTTC. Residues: CASSVAPGTEGYTF.

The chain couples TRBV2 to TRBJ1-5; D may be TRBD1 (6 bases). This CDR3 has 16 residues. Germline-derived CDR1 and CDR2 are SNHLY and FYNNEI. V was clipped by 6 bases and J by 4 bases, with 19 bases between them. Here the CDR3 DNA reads TGTGCCAGCAGGGCTATACAGGGAGGGTGGAATCAGCCCCAGCATTTT. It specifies CASRAIQGGWNQPQHF.

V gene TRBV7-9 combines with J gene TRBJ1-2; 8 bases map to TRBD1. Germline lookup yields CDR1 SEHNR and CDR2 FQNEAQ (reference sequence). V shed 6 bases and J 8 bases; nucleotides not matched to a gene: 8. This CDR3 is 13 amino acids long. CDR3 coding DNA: TGTGCCAGCAGATCGGACAGGGATAGCGGCTACACCTTC. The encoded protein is CASRSDRDSGYTF.